The clone carrying this T cell receptor beta chain came up a few times. Its antigen is not known. Responder and stimulator cells in the mixed lymphocyte reaction were cultured together for approximately six days at 37°C. Here immunoSEQ multiplex PCR was the method, and the copy in TCRdb shows in-frame clones only, minus some. In the table there are 20,000 or so clones, about 40% of which are singletons. The data belong to a study of siplizumab effects on memory and regulatory T cells. Study-wide points: To unstimulated subsets, only a minor fraction of alloreactive clones could be mapped.

The CDR3 extends over 15 amino acids. Germline assignment: CDR1 SNHLY and CDR2 FYNNEI. Trimming stripped 2 bases from V and 6 bases from J, with 14 bases between. The receptor was derived from a human donor in good health; the cells came from an allogeneic mixed lymphocyte reaction. Some clones in this sample may be carry-over from other donors' samples. This rearrangement joins TRBV2 to TRBJ1-5, with D possibly being TRBD1 (5 bases). Sample: CFSE-low (dividing) CD4+ T cells sorted from an allogeneic mixed lymphocyte reaction. The CDR3 region has the DNA TGTGCCAGCAGTGAAAGCTTCGGGGGACCTCAGCCCCAGCATTTT. Translation gives CASSESFGGPQPQHF.